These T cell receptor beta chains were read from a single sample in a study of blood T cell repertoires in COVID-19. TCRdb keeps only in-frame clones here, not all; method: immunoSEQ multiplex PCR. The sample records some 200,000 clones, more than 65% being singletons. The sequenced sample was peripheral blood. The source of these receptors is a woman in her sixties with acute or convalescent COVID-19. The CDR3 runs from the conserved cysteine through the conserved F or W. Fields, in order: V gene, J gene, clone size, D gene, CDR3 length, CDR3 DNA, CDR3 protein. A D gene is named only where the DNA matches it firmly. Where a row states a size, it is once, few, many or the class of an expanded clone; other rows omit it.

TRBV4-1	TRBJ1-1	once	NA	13	TGCGCCAGCAGCCAGTACAGGAGTACTGAAGCTTTCTTT	CASSQYRSTEAFF
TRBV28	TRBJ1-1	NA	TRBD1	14	TGTGCCAGCAGGGTAGGGACAGCGAACACTGAAGCTTTCTTT	CASRVGTANTEAFF
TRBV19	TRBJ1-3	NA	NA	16	TGTGCCAGTAGTATGGGAATTCGGGAGTCTGGAAACACCATATATTTT	CASSMGIRESGNTIYF
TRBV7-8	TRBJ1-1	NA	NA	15	TGTGCCAGCAGCCCAAACCGACAGACTTACACTGAAGCTTTCTTT	CASSPNRQTYTEAFF
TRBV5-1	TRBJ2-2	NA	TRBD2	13	TGCGCCAGCAGCCGCGGGGGTGTCGAGGAGCTGTTTTTT	CASSRGGVEELFF
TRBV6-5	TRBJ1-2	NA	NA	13	TGTGCCAGCAGTTACACCACAGGATATGGCTACACCTTC	CASSYTTGYGYTF
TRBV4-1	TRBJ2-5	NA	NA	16	TGCGCCAGCAGCCCACCTGGGATAGCGGCGGGAGAGACCCAGTACTTC	CASSPPGIAAGETQYF
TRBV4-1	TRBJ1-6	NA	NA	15	TGCGCCAGCAGCCCAAGGACAGCCTATAATTCACCCCTCCACTTT	CASSPRTAYNSPLHF
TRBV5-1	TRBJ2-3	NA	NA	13	TGCGCCAGCAGCTCTCTAGGTGTAGATACGCAGTATTTT	CASSSLGVDTQYF
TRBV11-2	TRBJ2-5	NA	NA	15	TGTGCCAGCAGCGGAGGATTCTCGCCCCAAGAGACCCAGTACTTC	CASSGGFSPQETQYF
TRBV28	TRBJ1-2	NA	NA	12	TGTGCCAGCAGTTCGACACGATTGGGCTACACCTTC	CASSSTRLGYTF
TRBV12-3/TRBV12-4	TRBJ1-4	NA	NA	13	TGTGCCAGCAGCGGACAGTTGGGAGAAAAACTGTTTTTT	CASSGQLGEKLFF
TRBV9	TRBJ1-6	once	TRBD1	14	TGTGCCAGCAGCGAGGGACAGCCTAACTCACCCCTCCACTTT	CASSEGQPNSPLHF
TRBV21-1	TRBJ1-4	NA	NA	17	TGTGCCAGCAGCAACAGGGGGCAGATTAGTAGGAATGAAAAACTGTTTTTT	CASSNRGQISRNEKLFF
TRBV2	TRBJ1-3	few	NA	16	TGTGCCAGCAGTGAATGGTCACCACACTCTGGAAACACCATATATTTT	CASSEWSPHSGNTIYF
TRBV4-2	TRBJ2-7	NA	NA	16	TGTGCCAGCAGCCAGCCGGAGGTCGGGGGATCCTACGAGCAGTACTTC	CASSQPEVGGSYEQYF
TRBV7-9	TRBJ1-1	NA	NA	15	TGTGCCAGCAGCGACTCAGACAGGTTTGGAACTGAAGCTTTCTTT	CASSDSDRFGTEAFF
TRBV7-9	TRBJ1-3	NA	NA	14	TGTGCCAGCATCATACACCTCTCTGGAAACACCATATATTTT	CASIIHLSGNTIYF
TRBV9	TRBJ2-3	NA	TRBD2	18	TGTGCCAGCAGCACCGGACTAGCGGGGGTCCGCTTCACAGATACGCAGTATTTT	CASSTGLAGVRFTDTQYF
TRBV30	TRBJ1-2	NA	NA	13	TGTGCCTGGGAGACGAGTCGAGGCTATGGCTACACCTTC	CAWETSRGYGYTF
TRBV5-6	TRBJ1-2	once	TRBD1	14	TGTGCCAGCAGCTTGGCCGGGACAGGGTTCAGCTACACCTTC	CASSLAGTGFSYTF
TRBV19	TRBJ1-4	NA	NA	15	TGTGCCAGTAGTACGTCAGGGATAGCTAATGAAAAACTGTTTTTT	CASSTSGIANEKLFF
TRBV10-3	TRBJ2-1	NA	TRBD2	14	TGTGCCATCAGTTCCGGGGGGAATTCTAATGAGCAGTTCTTC	CAISSGGNSNEQFF
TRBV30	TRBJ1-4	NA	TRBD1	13	TGTGCCTGGGGGACAGGAAGAAATGAAAAACTGTTTTTT	CAWGTGRNEKLFF
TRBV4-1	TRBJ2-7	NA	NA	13	TGCGCCAGCAGCCAACAGACAGGCTACGAGCAGTACTTC	CASSQQTGYEQYF
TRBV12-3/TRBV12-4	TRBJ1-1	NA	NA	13	TGTGCCAGCAGTTTGGGGGGTGGCACTGAAGCTTTCTTT	CASSLGGGTEAFF